Sequencing of this TCR beta chain was carried out in a study of T cell repertoires in cytomegalovirus infection. Findings of the study overall: The ex vivo response was dominated by HLA-C-restricted CMV-specific TCR beta clonotypes.

This clonotype came up once. The antigen is not known. TCRdb re-analysed the reads in MiXCR, keeping a single row per CDR3 protein. The repertoire includes some 560,000 distinct CDR3 sequences, almost 40% of them detected once, and over 45% sits in the top ten. This receptor was obtained from a human donor in good health (CMV status not recorded). Some clones in this sample may be carry-over from other donors' samples. The sample in question was cultured PBMCs, obtained from culture after CMV antigen stimulation.

CDR3 nucleotides: TGTGCCAGCAGTGTGGAGGGCCTAGGAAACATTCAGTACTTC. This translates into CASSVEGLGNIQYF. The chain has TRBV2 and TRBJ2-4; TRBD2 is a possible D gene (6 bases). Trimming took off 4 bases at V and 6 bases at J, with 13 bases between the two ends. This CDR3 has 14 residues. CDR1 is SNHLY, CDR2 FYNNEI, per germline.